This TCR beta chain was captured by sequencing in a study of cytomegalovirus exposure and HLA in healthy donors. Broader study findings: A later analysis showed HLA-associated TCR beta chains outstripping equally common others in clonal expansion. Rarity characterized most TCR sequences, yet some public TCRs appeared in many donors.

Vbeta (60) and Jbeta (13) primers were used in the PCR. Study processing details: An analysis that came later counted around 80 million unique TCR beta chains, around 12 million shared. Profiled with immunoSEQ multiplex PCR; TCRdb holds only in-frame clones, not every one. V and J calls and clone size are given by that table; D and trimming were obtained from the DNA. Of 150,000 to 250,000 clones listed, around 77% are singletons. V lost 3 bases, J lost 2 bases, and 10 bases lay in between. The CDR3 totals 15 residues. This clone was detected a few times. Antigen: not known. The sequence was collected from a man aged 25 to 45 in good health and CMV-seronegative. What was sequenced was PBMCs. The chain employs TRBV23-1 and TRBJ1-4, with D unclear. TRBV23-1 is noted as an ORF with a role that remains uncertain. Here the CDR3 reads CASSQEGGTNEKLFF. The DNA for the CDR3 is TGCGCCAGCAGTCAGGAGGGAGGGACTAATGAAAAACTGTTTTTT.